This T cell receptor beta chain was sequenced during a study of T-cell reconstitution after alpha-beta-depleted transplantation in children. With V trimmed by 2 bases and J by 9 bases, 5 bases remained unmatched. Germline V gene sequence: CDR1 KGHSH, CDR2 LQKENI. The CDR3 is made up of 14 amino acids. As it was prepared, the TCRbeta library received unique molecular identifiers. A single record per CDR3 protein comes from TCRdb applying MiXCR to the PCR reads. The table has 83,000 or so distinct CDR3 sequences, 7% to 10% seen once; the top ten hold 6.9%. This rearrangement joins TRBV18 to TRBJ2-2; 8 bases line up with TRBD2. Sequenced material: PBMCs from the stem cell graft donor, taken from the stem cell graft. This receptor was taken from a human donor who donated a stem cell graft to a child with congenital amegakaryocytic thrombocytopenia. CDR3 sequence reads: CASSPSAGVRELFF. For the CDR3, the DNA is TGTGCCAGCTCACCATCAGCGGGAGTTCGGGAGCTGTTTTTT.